The present entry profiles one TCR beta chain with its context. This receptor's antigen is unknown. Within one base of it there is no much larger clone, and no base qualities were kept. The data are from a study of cytomegalovirus exposure and HLA in healthy donors (dated by TCRdb to about 2017). Turning to the overall study: In an earlier analysis of approximately 500 of the donors, under 300 Gb of sequence data and 90 million to 130 million unique TCR beta sequences from about 179 million T cells were reported. All discovery cohort repertoires had been generated on a single sequencing platform. Donor age, sex, ethnicity and CMV serostatus were compiled alongside the repertoire data. The study profiled the T cell repertoires of 500 to 800 subjects by immunosequencing and related them to cytomegalovirus serostatus. An earlier analysis of approximately 580 of the donors used high-throughput TCR beta sequencing to judge whether each TCR beta V gene segment behaved as functional or pseudogenic. To study patterns of TCR occurrence, a later analysis re-analyzed previously published TCR beta repertoires from 666 donors and added high-resolution HLA genotyping. Across roughly 420 genotyped donors of the cohort, an average of roughly 200,000 unique TCR beta nucleotide sequences per donor were sequenced, and 15% to 20% of those sequences were non-productive. Typing coverage varied by locus: roughly 629-640 donors for A, B, C, DRB1 and DQB1; roughly 520 for DQA1; 600 to 610 for DPA1; approximately 450 for DPB1. The later analysis used no new phenotypic data to find candidate immune exposures, relying instead on TCR beta sequences and their occurrence across donors. Five DR-DQ haplotypes were handled as single units for association and clustering because linkage in the cohort was strong. The study combined high-throughput TCR immunosequencing, statistical association of individual TCRs with disease status, and machine learning to predict cytomegalovirus infection status. Roughly 300 gigabases of sequencing data and tens of millions of unique TCR sequences were included in an early release covering about 600 HLA-typed donors. The study aimed to test whether signatures of past pathogen exposure could be identified by cataloging public T cell receptors. Class I and class II HLA loci were covered by the typing at four-digit resolution. Among the roughly 400 genotyped donors, 75% to 90% belonged to the genetic ancestry cluster associated with self-reported Caucasian donors. In a later genetic analysis, genome-wide SNP genotypes for 398 of the 666 donors were used, and that subset was treated as a discovery cohort. In addition to the first cohort of about 650 subjects, a separate validation cohort of under 150 different subjects was used.

Beyond this particular receptor, the publication reports: In a later analysis, several top co-occurrence clusters were reported to appear linked to parvovirus B19, influenza, CMV and Epstein-Barr virus. A cluster of highly shared sequence variants was judged likely to represent a technical artifact of the sequencing pipeline. Because HLA typing was missing for some donors at each locus, association tests included only the typed subset. In an earlier analysis of more than 500 of the donors, most TCR beta V segments appeared in productive rearrangements about 87% or about 30% of the time, broadly matching IMGT annotations. In a later genetic analysis, fewer N-insertions in productive TCRs were reported among donors in an Asian-associated ancestry cluster than the roughly 640-donor mean. A total of 150 or so TCR beta chains were listed by the study as associated with cytomegalovirus. Across donors, most TCR sequences were observed very rarely, whereas some public TCRs were present in many individuals. An association between a missense DCLRE1C variant and V-gene and J-gene trimming of TCR beta chains was found in a later genetic analysis and replicated in an independent cohort. The classifier was reported to diagnose cytomegalovirus status with high specificity and sensitivity in both the original and validation cohorts. The authors suggested that the approach could potentially be extended to other disease states and immunological phenotypes. In a later analysis, the rate of TCR association differed among HLA loci, with DRB1 alleles having the most associated TCRs and HLA-C alleles having the fewest. The presence/absence analyses assumed that sequencing depth was roughly uniform across donors, and that assumption may not be true. In a later analysis, HLA-associated TCR beta chains were found to be more clonally expanded and to have lower generation probabilities than equally common non-associated chains. A further reported finding was that TCR beta sequences accurately predicted the HLA-A and HLA-B alleles for most subjects in the first cohort. The earlier analysis of around 600 of the donors excluded 15 to 20 rarely observed V segments, including chromosome 9 orphons, because counts were too low. Assigning TCR associations to individual alleles was difficult when HLA alleles, especially DR and DQ, strongly co-occurred. In a later analysis, most CMV-associated TCR beta chains were found to appear HLA-restricted, with HLA associations seemingly driven largely by CMV exposure. For the cohort, immune exposure information was limited to CMV serostatus. A few of the identified cytomegalovirus-associated TCR beta chains were confirmed in vitro to be specific for cytomegalovirus antigens. Only TCR beta chains were sequenced in this cohort, and the absence of alpha or paired-chain data limited detectable features. In a later analysis, 15,000 to 20,000 TCR beta sequences were associated with specific HLA alleles at a false discovery rate of 0.05. Some IMGT-functional V segments, including TRBV6-2 and TRBV6-3, could not be distinguished by the 87-base-pair reads and were therefore excluded. Correlated functional status among segregating V segments might be attributable to linkage disequilibrium, but an unknown experimental factor could not be ruled out.

Trimming takes 0 bases off V and 2 bases off J; junction bases not matched to a gene: 5. According to the germline V gene, CDR1 reads SGHRS and CDR2 reads YFSETQ. Including the terminal cysteine and phenylalanine, the CDR3 comprises 16 residues. CDR3 DNA is the only sequence kept; it has 48 bases, read in frame from the first base. Receptors were amplified or captured by the immunoSEQ multiplex PCR assay. For the multiplex PCR, a mixture combining 60 forward primers for TCR Vbeta segments and 13 reverse primers for TCR Jbeta segments was used. The CDR3 region of rearranged TCR beta genes was amplified from genomic DNA by a multiplex PCR assay. Amplified TCR beta libraries were sequenced as 87-base-pair reads on the Illumina HiSeq System. As for the original processing: A later analysis counted some 74 million unique TCR beta chains across the 500 to 850 repertoires, and 9 million to 14 million of these chains were shared by at least two donors. Raw reads were error-corrected and collapsed into unique sequences with a nearest-neighbor algorithm that merged closely related sequences to remove PCR and sequencing errors. CDR3 sequences were aligned to IMGT reference sequences to assign V, D and J gene segments. For a sequence to be retained, a match of at least six nucleotides to both a V gene segment and a J gene segment was required. Rearrangements were called productive when the CDR3 lacked stop codons and stayed in frame with V and J; all others were non-productive. Following IMGT convention, CDR3 was defined as the stretch from the second conserved V-encoded cysteine to the conserved J-encoded phenylalanine. In an earlier analysis of approximately 590 of the donors, sequences lacking an unambiguous match to a single V gene segment were excluded. An earlier analysis of 587 of the donors called V segments functional above 56.7% productive rearrangements and segregating when the between-donor standard deviation exceeded 5%. A statistical classification framework was developed to diagnose cytomegalovirus status using the catalog of TCR beta chain sequences. In a later analysis, TCR nucleotide sequences were compared against IMGT/GENE-DB human TR gene sequences so that V and J genes could be assigned. In a later analysis, CDR3 sequences and most-parsimonious VDJ recombination scenarios were assigned using the TCRdist pipeline. A later analysis defined each TCR beta chain by its CDR3 amino acid sequence plus V-gene family, and excluded reads lacking a unique V-gene family. A later analysis removed 550 to 700 highly shared, low-generation-probability nucleotide sequences to deal with suspected cross-contamination and a sequencing artifact. A later analysis calculated a clonal expansion index for each public chain from normalized within-repertoire ranks of inferred template counts. Generation probabilities in a later analysis came from a VDJ recombination model fitted to out-of-frame rearrangements, and those results were checked against IGoR. Hypergeometric tests were used in a later analysis to score TCR-TCR, TCR-HLA and TCR-CMV co-occurrence, with a repertoire-size bias correction applied to the TCR pairs. In a later analysis, false discovery rates were estimated by permuting HLA or CMV assignments 20 times. In a later analysis, co-occurring TCRs were grouped with DBSCAN, and TCRdist sequence similarity was added when clustering was performed within HLA-allele-positive subsets. Co-occurrence clustering excluded repertoires with fewer than 30,000 or more than 120,000 public chains, plus five with anomalous nucleotide sharing. The table comes from immuneACCESS by way of TCRdb, which keeps in-frame sequences with V and J called. Part of the clones is missing from these tables; in studies checked, under half for an unresolved V gene and the rest for unknown reasons. For V, J and clone size, that table is used; D and trimming come from the DNA. Recorded for this sample are some 170,000 clones; 82% of them occurred a single time. About 0.98% of the sample lies in the top ten.

The cohort was made up of roughly 670 healthy bone marrow donors. Cohort members were all nominally healthy when sampled, although unrecorded immune exposures were likely present. The donor tested CMV seropositive, placing the donor among the approximately 290 seropositive members of the cohort. Every donor gave a peripheral blood sample, and the peripheral blood mononuclear cells from that sample were used for TCR beta sequencing. Genomic DNA was extracted from the blood cell samples with the Qiagen DNeasy Blood Extraction Kit. Sequencing was carried out using PBMCs. This TCR came from a girl aged 2 to 9 in good health and CMV-seropositive. The rearranged segments are TRBV5-1 and TRBJ2-5, with TRBD2 identical over 9 junction bases. The CDR3 here reads CASSLVLAGGQETQYF. The bases read TGCGCCAGCAGCTTGGTCTTGGCGGGAGGGCAAGAGACCCAGTACTTC.